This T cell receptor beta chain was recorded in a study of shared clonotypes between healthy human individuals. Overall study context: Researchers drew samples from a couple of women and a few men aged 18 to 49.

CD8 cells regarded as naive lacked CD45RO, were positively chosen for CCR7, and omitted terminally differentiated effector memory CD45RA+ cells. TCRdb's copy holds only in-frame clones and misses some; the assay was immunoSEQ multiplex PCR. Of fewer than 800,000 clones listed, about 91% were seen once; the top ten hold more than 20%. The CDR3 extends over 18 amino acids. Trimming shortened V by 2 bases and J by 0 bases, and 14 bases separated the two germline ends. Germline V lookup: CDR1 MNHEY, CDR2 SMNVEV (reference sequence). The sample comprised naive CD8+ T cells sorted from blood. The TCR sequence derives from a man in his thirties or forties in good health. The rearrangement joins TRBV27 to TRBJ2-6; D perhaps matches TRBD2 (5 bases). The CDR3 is CASSLNLGVSSGANVLTF. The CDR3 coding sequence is TGTGCCAGCAGTTTAAACCTCGGGGTGAGCTCTGGGGCCAACGTCCTGACTTTC.